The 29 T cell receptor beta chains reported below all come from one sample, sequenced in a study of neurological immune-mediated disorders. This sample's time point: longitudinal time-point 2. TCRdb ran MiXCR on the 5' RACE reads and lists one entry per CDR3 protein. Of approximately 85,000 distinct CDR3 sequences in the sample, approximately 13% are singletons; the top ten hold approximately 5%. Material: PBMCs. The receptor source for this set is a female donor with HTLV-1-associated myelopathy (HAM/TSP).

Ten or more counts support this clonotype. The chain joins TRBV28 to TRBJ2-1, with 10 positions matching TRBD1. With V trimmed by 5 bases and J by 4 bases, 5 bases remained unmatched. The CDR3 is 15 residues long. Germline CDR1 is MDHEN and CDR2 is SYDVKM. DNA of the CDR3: TGTGCCAGCAGTCCCACGGGACAGGGGTACAATGAGCAGTTCTTC. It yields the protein CASSPTGQGYNEQFF. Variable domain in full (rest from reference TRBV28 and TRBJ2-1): DVKVTQSSRYLVKRTGEKVFLECVQDMDHENMFWYRQDPGLGLRLIYFSYDVKMKEKGDIPEGYSVSREKKERFSLILESASTNQTSMYLCASSPTGQGYNEQFFGPGTRLTVL.

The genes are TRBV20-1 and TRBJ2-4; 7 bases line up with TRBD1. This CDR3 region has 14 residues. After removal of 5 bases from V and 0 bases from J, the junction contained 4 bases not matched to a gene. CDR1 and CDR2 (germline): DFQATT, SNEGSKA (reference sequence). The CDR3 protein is CSARGGSAKNIQYF. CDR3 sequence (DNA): TGCAGTGCTCGAGGGGGCTCAGCCAAAAACATTCAGTACTTC.

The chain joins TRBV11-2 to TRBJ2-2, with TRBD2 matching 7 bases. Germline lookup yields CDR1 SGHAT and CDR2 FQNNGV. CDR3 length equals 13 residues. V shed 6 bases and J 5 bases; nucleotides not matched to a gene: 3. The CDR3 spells CASRLGGTGELFF. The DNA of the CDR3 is TGTGCCAGCAGATTGGGGGGGACCGGGGAGCTGTTTTTT.

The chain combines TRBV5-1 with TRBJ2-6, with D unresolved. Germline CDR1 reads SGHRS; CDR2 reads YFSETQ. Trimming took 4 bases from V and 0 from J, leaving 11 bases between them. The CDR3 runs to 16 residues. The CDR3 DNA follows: TGCGCCAGCAGCGGCCTGTGCCCCTCTGGGGCCAACGTCCTGACTTTC. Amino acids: CASSGLCPSGANVLTF.

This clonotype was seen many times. This CDR3 is CASSFRSSYGYTF. CDR3 coding DNA: TGTGCCAGCAGTTTCAGGTCGTCCTATGGCTACACCTTC. The rearrangement uses TRBV27 and TRBJ1-2; no definite D call. The CDR3 runs 13 residues. Trimming shortened V by 3 bases and J by 4 bases, and 9 bases separated the two germline ends. In germline, CDR1 is MNHEY, CDR2 SMNVEV (reference sequence).

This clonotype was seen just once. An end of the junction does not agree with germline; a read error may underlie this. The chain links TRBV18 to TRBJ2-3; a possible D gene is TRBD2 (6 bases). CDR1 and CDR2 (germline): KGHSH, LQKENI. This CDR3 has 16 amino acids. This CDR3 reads CASSPPRGLSTNTQYF. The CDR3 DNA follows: TGTGCCAGCTCACCACCGAGGGGACTTAGCACAAATACGCAGTATTTT.

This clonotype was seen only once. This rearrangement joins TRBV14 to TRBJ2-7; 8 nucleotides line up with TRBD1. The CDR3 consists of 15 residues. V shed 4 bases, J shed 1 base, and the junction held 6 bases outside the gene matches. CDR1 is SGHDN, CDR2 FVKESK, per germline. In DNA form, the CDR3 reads TGTGCCAGCAGCCCGTGGGGACAGGAGTCCTACGAGCAGTACTTC. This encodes CASSPWGQESYEQYF.

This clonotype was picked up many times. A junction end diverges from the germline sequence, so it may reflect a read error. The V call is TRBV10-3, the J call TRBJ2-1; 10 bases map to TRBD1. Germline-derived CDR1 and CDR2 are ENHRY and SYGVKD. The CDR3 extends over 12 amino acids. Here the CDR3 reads CAISETGQGSLF. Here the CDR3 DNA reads TGTGCCATCAGTGAGACGGGACAGGGGTCGCTCTTC.

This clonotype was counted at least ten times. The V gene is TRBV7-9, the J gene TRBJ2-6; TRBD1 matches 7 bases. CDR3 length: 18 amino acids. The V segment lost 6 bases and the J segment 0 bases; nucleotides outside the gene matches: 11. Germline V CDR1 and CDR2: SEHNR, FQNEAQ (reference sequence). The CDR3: CASSLPGQRISGANVLTF. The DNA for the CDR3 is TGTGCCAGCAGTTTACCGGGACAGCGAATCTCTGGGGCCAACGTCCTGACTTTC.

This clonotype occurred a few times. In nucleotides, the CDR3 is TGTGCCATCAGAACTGCCGGGACAGTTGAAGCTTTCTTT. It is translated as CAIRTAGTVEAFF. This chain connects TRBV10-3 to TRBJ1-1, with 7 bases matching TRBD1. V shed 6 bases and J 7 bases; nucleotides not matched to a gene: 8. Germline CDR1 is ENHRY and CDR2 is SYGVKD. CDR3 length equals 13 residues.

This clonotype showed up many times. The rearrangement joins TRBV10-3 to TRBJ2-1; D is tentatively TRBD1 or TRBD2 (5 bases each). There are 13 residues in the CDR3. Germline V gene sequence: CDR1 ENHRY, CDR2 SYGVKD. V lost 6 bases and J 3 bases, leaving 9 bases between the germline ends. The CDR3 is CAIRRDGYNEQFF. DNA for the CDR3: TGTGCCATCAGGAGGGACGGCTACAATGAGCAGTTCTTC.

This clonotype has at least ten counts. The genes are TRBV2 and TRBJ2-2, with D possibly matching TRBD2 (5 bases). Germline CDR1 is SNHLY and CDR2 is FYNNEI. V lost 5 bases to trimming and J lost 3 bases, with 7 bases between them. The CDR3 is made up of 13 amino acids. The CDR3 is CASSRLHTGELFF. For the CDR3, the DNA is TGTGCCAGCAGTAGACTACACACCGGGGAGCTGTTTTTT.

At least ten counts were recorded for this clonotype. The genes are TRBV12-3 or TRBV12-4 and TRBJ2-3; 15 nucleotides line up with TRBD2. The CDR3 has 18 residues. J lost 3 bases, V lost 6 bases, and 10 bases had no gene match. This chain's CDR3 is CASSPPGLAGGPTDTQYF. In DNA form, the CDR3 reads TGTGCCAGCAGCCCACCCGGACTAGCGGGGGGGCCGACAGATACGCAGTATTTT.

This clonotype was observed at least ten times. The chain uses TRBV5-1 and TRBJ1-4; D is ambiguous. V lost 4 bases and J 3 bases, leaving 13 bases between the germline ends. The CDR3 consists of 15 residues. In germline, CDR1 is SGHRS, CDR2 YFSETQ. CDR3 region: CASSEREPANEKLFF. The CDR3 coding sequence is TGCGCCAGCAGCGAGAGGGAGCCAGCTAATGAAAAACTGTTTTTT.

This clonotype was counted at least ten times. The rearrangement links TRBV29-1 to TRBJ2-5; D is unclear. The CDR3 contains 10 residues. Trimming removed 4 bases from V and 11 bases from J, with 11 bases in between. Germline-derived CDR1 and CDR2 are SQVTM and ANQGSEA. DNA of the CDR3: TGCAGCGTTGCTCGGTCGCGGCAGTACTTC. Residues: CSVARSRQYF.

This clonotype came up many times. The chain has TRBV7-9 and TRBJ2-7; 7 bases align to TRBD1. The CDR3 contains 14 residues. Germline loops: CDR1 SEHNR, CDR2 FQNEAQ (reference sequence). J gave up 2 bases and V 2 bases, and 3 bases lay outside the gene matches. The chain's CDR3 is CASSLQQGPYEQYF. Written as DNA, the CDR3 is TGTGCCAGCAGCTTACAACAGGGGCCCTACGAGCAGTACTTC. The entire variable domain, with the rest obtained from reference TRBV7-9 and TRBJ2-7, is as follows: DTGVSQNPRHKITKRGQNVTFRCDPISEHNRLYWYRQTLGQGPEFLTYFQNEAQLEKSRLLSDRFSAERPKGSFSTLEIQRTEQGDSAMYLCASSLQQGPYEQYFGPGTRLTVT.

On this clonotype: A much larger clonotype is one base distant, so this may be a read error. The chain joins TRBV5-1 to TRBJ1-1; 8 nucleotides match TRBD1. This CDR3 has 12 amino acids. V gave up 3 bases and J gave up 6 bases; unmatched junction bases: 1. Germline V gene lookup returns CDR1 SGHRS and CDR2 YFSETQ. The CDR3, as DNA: TGCGCCAGCAGCTCAGGGGGCGCTGAAGCTTTCTTT. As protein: CASSSGGAEAFF.

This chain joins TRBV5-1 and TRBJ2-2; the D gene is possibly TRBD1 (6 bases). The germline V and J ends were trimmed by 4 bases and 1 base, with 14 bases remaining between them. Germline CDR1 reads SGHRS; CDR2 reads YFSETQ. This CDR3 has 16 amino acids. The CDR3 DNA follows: TGCGCCAGCAGCCCAACCAAGGGACAGAACACCGGGGAGCTGTTTTTT. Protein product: CASSPTKGQNTGELFF.

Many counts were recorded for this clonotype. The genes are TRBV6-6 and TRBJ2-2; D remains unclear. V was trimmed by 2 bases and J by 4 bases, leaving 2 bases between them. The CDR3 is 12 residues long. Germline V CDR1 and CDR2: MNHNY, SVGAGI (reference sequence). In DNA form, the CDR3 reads TGTGCCAGCAGTTACGTCACCGGGGAGCTGTTTTTT. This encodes CASSYVTGELFF.

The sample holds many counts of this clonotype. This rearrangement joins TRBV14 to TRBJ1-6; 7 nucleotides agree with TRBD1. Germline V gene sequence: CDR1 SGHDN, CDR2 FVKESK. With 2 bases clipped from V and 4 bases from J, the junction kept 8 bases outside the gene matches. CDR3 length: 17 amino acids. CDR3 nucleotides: TGTGCCAGCAGCCAACATCCCACAGGGGCATATAATTCACCCCTCCACTTT. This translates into CASSQHPTGAYNSPLHF.

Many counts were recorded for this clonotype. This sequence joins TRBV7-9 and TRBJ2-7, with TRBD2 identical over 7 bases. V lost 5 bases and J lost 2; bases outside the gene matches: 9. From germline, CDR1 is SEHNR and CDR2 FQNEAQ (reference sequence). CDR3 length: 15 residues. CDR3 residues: CASSPAGLRTYEQYF. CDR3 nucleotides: TGTGCCAGCAGCCCAGCGGGACTAAGAACCTACGAGCAGTACTTC.

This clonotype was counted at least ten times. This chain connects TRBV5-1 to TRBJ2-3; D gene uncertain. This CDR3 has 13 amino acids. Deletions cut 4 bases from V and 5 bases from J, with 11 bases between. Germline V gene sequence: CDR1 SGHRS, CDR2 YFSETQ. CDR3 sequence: CASSLPGEDTQYF. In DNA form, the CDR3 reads TGCGCCAGCAGCCTCCCTGGGGAAGATACGCAGTATTTT.

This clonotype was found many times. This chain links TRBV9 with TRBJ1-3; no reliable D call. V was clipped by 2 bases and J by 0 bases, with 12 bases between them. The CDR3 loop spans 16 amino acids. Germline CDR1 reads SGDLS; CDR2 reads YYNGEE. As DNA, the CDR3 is TGTGCCAGCAGCGTCTTAGACGGAACCTCTGGAAACACCATATATTTT. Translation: CASSVLDGTSGNTIYF.

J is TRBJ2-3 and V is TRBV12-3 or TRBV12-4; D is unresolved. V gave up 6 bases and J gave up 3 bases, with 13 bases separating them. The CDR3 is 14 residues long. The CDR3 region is CASRPGDWTDTQYF. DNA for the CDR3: TGTGCCAGCAGGCCCGGTGACTGGACAGATACGCAGTATTTT.

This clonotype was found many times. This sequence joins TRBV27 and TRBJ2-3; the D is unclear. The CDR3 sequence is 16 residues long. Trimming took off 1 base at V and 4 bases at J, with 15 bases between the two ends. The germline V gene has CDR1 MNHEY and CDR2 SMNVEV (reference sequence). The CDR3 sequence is CASSLYPPDTPDTQYF. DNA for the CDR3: TGTGCCAGCAGTTTATACCCACCAGACACTCCAGATACGCAGTATTTT.

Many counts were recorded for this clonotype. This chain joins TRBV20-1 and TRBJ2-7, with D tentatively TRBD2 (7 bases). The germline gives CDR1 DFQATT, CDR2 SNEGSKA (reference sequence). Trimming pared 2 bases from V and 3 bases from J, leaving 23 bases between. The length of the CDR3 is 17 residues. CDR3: CSARILVGGARDYEQYF. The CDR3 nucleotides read TGCAGTGCTAGAATATTAGTAGGGGGGGCGCGAGACTACGAGCAGTACTTC.

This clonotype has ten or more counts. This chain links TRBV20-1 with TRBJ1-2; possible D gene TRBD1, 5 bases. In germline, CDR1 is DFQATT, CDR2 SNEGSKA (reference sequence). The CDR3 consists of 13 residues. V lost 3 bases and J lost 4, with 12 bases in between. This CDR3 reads CSARTDHPYGYTF. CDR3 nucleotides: TGCAGTGCTAGGACAGACCATCCCTATGGCTACACCTTC.

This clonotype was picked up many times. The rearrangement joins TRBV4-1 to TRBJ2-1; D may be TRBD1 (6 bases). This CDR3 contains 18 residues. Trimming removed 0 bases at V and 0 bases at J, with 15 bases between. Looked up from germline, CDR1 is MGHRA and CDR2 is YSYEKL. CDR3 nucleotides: TGCGCCAGCAGCCAAGAAGGTCAGGGGTTCAGCTCCTACAATGAGCAGTTCTTC. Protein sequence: CASSQEGQGFSSYNEQFF.

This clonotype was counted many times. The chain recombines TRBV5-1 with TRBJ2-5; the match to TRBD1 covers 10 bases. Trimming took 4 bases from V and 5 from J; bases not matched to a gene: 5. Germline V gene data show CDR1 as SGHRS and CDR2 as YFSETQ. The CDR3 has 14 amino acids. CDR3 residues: CASSIGTGEETQYF. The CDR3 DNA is TGCGCCAGCAGCATAGGGACAGGGGAGGAGACCCAGTACTTC.